The entry below gives a single T cell receptor (beta chain) sequence along with its context. Germline values: CDR1 SEHNR, CDR2 FQNEAQ (reference sequence). The CDR3 spans 14 residues. The ends were cut back, 1 base at V and 8 bases at J, with 14 bases in the middle. The data stem from a study of T cell responses to AZD1222 COVID-19 vaccine. Produced via immunoSEQ multiplex PCR; TCRdb's table is partial and in-frame only. Of around 100,000 clones in the sample, roughly 85% were seen once. V gene TRBV7-9 combines with J gene TRBJ1-2; D may be TRBD1 (5 bases). The sequence derives from an adult who received the AZD1222 COVID-19 vaccine. The source was peripheral blood, collected 28 days after the second AZD1222 dose. This chain's CDR3 is CASSLGQPQSGYTF. CDR3 DNA: TGTGCCAGCAGCTTAGGACAGCCCCAGTCCGGCTACACCTTC.